These 20 T cell receptor beta chains were sequenced from one sample in a study of T cell responses to AZD1222 COVID-19 vaccine (dated by TCRdb to about 2021). Per the publication, the time point label means: about 28 days (+/-7) after the second vaccine dose. The library was obtained by the immunoSEQ multiplex PCR assay. This immuneACCESS table, as held by TCRdb, lists in-frame sequences with V and J called but not all clones. Of the missing ones, under half trace to an unresolved V gene in checked studies; the others have no known cause. This sample comprises some 79,000 clones, 80% of them detected only once. The ten largest clones represent roughly 50% of the sample. This specimen consisted of peripheral blood, obtained 28 days after the second AZD1222 dose. The receptors here all came from an adult who received the AZD1222 COVID-19 vaccine.

The sample holds a few counts of this clone. CDR3 sequence reads: CASSRTSYTEAFF. The DNA of the CDR3 is TGTGCCAGCTCTCGGACATCCTACACTGAAGCTTTCTTT. V is TRBV18 and J is TRBJ1-1; tentative D call: TRBD1 (5 bases). Trimming removed 6 bases at V and 3 bases at J, with 11 bases between. Germline V gene data show CDR1 as KGHSH and CDR2 as LQKENI. This CDR3 has 13 residues.

This clone was detected only a few times. The rearrangement uses TRBV21-1 and TRBJ2-7; no check of the table's D call, TRBD1, against the DNA was made. TRBV21-1 is assigned pseudogene status. This CDR3 has 16 amino acids. CDR3 residues: CATPLQPGHIFYEQYF. The CDR3 DNA reads TGTGCCACGCCACTACAACCGGGACATATTTTTTACGAGCAGTACTTC.

This sequence joins TRBV24-1 and TRBJ2-2; TRBD2 matches at 13 bases. The J segment lost 2 bases and the V segment lost 5 bases, leaving 1 base of the junction unmatched. The germline gives CDR1 KGHDR, CDR2 SFDVKD. This CDR3 contains 16 residues. CDR3 DNA sequence: TGTGCCACCAGTGGACTAGCGGGAGGAAACACCGGGGAGCTGTTTTTT. Its protein is CATSGLAGGNTGELFF.

The chain combines TRBV5-5 with TRBJ2-7; D unresolved. Trimming left V 2 bases short and J 2 bases short, with 2 bases between. This CDR3 comprises 11 residues. CDR1 is SGHKS, CDR2 YYEKEE, per germline (reference sequence). This chain's CDR3 is CASSFAYEQYF. The DNA for the CDR3 is TGTGCCAGCAGCTTCGCCTACGAGCAGTACTTC. The whole variable domain, remainder taken from reference TRBV5-5 and TRBJ2-7, is DAGVTQSPTHLIKTRGQQVTLRCSPISGHKSVSWYQQVLGQGPQFIFQYYEKEERGRGNFPDRFSARQFPNYSSELNVNALLLGDSALYLCASSFAYEQYFGPGTRLTVT.

V usage is TRBV20-1 and J usage is TRBJ2-1; D might be TRBD2 (7 bases). The CDR3 has 11 residues. Germline CDR1 and CDR2: DFQATT and SNEGSKA (reference sequence). The V end lost 6 bases, the J end lost 13 bases, and 16 bases lay between the germline ends. In nucleotides, the CDR3 is TGCAGTGCCCACACGGGGGGCGGTCAGTTCTTC. It specifies CSAHTGGGQFF.

There are a few counts of this clone. The chain couples TRBV10-1 to TRBJ2-3, with 8 bases fitting TRBD2. This CDR3 region has 15 residues. Germline CDR1 WNHNN, CDR2 SYGVQD (reference sequence). Trimming removed 3 bases from V and 3 bases from J; junction bases left unmatched: 5. The CDR3 loop reads CASSDGGLGTDTQYF. The CDR3 nucleotides read TGCGCCAGCAGTGATGGGGGACTAGGAACAGATACGCAGTATTTT.

This clone was observed a single time. J is TRBJ1-3 and V is TRBV28; no definite D call. Germline V gene sequence: CDR1 MDHEN, CDR2 SYDVKM. Deletions cut 2 bases from V and 0 bases from J, with 8 bases between. The CDR3 consists of 15 residues. The DNA for the CDR3 is TGTGCCAGCAGTTTAGTCTTTAGCTCTGGAAACACCATATATTTT. Translating gives CASSLVFSSGNTIYF.

The chain is built from TRBV5-1 and TRBJ1-6, with a weak D call TRBD1 (5 bases). In germline, CDR1 is SGHRS, CDR2 YFSETQ. The ends were cut back, 4 bases at V and 8 bases at J, with 13 bases in the middle. This CDR3 has 14 amino acids. The CDR3 coding sequence is TGCGCCAGCAGCCCAGGGAAAATGGATTCACCCCTCCACTTT. This encodes CASSPGKMDSPLHF.

This chain joins TRBV29-1 and TRBJ1-1, with D hard to call. CDR1 SQVTM and CDR2 ANQGSEA come from the germline V gene. The CDR3 has 11 amino acids. The V and J ends lost 5 bases and 3 bases respectively, with 7 bases between them. The CDR3 DNA reads TGCAGCGTTAGGAAGTACACTGAAGCTTTCTTT. It codes for CSVRKYTEAFF.

This rearrangement joins TRBV18 to TRBJ1-4, with D maybe TRBD1 (5 bases). V lost 2 bases, J lost 6 bases, and 10 bases lay in between. The CDR3 sequence is 14 residues long. Per germline, CDR1 KGHSH and CDR2 LQKENI. In DNA, the CDR3 is TGTGCCAGCTCACCAGGGGCTGCAGATGAAAAACTGTTTTTT. This sequence encodes CASSPGAADEKLFF.

This chain joins TRBV7-8 and TRBJ2-7; D is uncertain. The germline gives CDR1 SGHVS, CDR2 FQNEAQ. The CDR3 loop spans 12 amino acids. V shed 2 bases and J shed 3 bases, with 5 bases lying between them. For the CDR3, the DNA is TGTGCCAGCAGCTTAAAAGTCTACGAGCAGTACTTC. Protein: CASSLKVYEQYF.

The V gene is TRBV24-1, the J gene TRBJ2-2; 7 nucleotides match TRBD1. The germline gives CDR1 KGHDR, CDR2 SFDVKD. The ends lost 7 bases at V and 5 bases at J; junction bases unmatched: 9. The CDR3 is 15 amino acids. The CDR3 loop reads CATRGTGARTGELFF. In DNA form, the CDR3 reads TGTGCCACCAGGGGTACAGGGGCGCGGACCGGGGAGCTGTTTTTT.

The V and J genes are TRBV3-1 (or the pseudogene TRBV3-2) and TRBJ1-2; D is possibly TRBD1 (6 bases). CDR1 is LGHDT and CDR2 is YNNKEL in the germline V gene (reference sequence). Deletions cut 4 bases from V and 4 bases from J, with 10 bases between. This CDR3 has 13 residues. CDR3 sequence (DNA): TGTGCCAGCAGCCGTGGACAGACCTATGGCTACACCTTC. Residues: CASSRGQTYGYTF.

The chain has TRBV6-5 and TRBJ2-7; perhaps TRBD1 as D (6 bases). This CDR3 has 12 residues. V was shortened by 6 bases and J by 12 bases, with 18 bases between the two germline ends. Germline CDR1 MNHEY, CDR2 SVGAGI. DNA for the CDR3: TGTGCCAGCAGCGGCTACAGGGACCGAAGGTACTTC. This gives the protein CASSGYRDRRYF.

The V gene is TRBV11-2, the J gene TRBJ2-3, with TRBD2 matching over 8 bases. CDR1 is SGHAT and CDR2 is FQNNGV in the germline V gene. There are 15 residues in the CDR3. With 5 bases clipped from V and 4 bases from J, the junction kept 8 bases outside the gene matches. In DNA form, the CDR3 reads TGTGCCAGCAGCCCCGGACTAGCTATTGCAGATACGCAGTATTTT. Protein sequence: CASSPGLAIADTQYF.

This chain uses TRBV5-8 with TRBJ1-5; possibly TRBD1 for D (5 bases). The length of the CDR3 is 13 residues. In germline, CDR1 is SGHTS, CDR2 YDEGEE. Trimming shortened V by 4 bases and J by 4 bases, and 9 bases separated the two germline ends. The CDR3 coding sequence is TGTGCCAGCAGCGTCGGGGGAAATCAGCCCCAGCATTTT. The encoded protein is CASSVGGNQPQHF.

The V call is TRBV5-8, the J call TRBJ2-3, with unresolved D. Germline CDR1 and CDR2: SGHTS and YDEGEE. V dropped 0 bases and J dropped 0 bases, with 2 bases sitting between them. The CDR3 is 13 amino acids. The CDR3 region is CASSLDSTDTQYF. CDR3 bases: TGTGCCAGCAGCTTGGACAGCACAGATACGCAGTATTTT.

The chain has TRBV7-6 and TRBJ1-3; D uncertain. Germline V gene data show CDR1 as SGHVS and CDR2 as FNYEAQ. V was pared by 6 bases and J by 0 bases, with 6 bases between. This CDR3 has 13 residues. Here the CDR3 reads CASSVFSGNTIYF. CDR3 nucleotide sequence: TGTGCCAGCAGTGTATTCTCTGGAAACACCATATATTTT.

In this sample, this clone turned up once. This chain connects TRBV20-1 to TRBJ1-5; D gene unclear. This CDR3 is built from 12 residues. Deletions cut 3 bases from V and 4 bases from J, with 7 bases between. Germline assignment: CDR1 DFQATT and CDR2 SNEGSKA (reference sequence). CDR3 sequence reads: CSASRANQPQHF. CDR3 bases: TGCAGTGCTAGTCGGGCAAATCAGCCCCAGCATTTT.

This chain links TRBV6-5 with TRBJ2-7; 9 bases are shared with TRBD2. CDR3 size: 16 residues. The V segment lost 4 bases and the J segment 0 bases; nucleotides outside the gene matches: 7. Germline CDR1 and CDR2: MNHEY and SVGAGI. The CDR3 DNA follows: TGTGCCAGCAGTTTGACAGGACTAGCGACCTCCTACGAGCAGTACTTC. Amino acids: CASSLTGLATSYEQYF.